These 8 T cell receptor beta chains came from one sample sequenced in a study of T cells after yellow fever vaccination (dated by TCRdb to about 2019). Library creation used 5' RACE. The listed sequencing device is Illumina NovaSeq 6000. In TCRdb, the public reads were trimmed at Q25 with fastp and aligned with MiXCR, with productive beta chains retained. Entries that share a CDR3 protein sequence are merged under the most common genes and DNA. This sample holds a few hundred thousand distinct CDR3 sequences; over 4% were observed only once. The top ten hold approximately 23% of the sample. Per the publication, the treatment or condition label means: live attenuated yellow fever vaccine strain. This material consisted of PBMCs, taken 5 days after the yellow fever booster vaccination. These receptors came from a man aged 18 to 29 who received the YFV17D yellow fever vaccine.

The table lists this clonotype with a few counts. The chain links TRBV7-2 to TRBJ2-3; no firm D call. This CDR3 has 15 residues. Deletions cut 1 base from V and 2 bases from J, with 10 bases between. Germline assignment: CDR1 SGHTA and CDR2 FQGNSA. The CDR3 region is CASSLGGYSTDTQYF. The CDR3 nucleotides are TGTGCCAGCAGCTTAGGTGGCTACTCCACAGATACGCAGTATTTT.

This clonotype has ten or more counts. The V call is TRBV7-9, the J call TRBJ1-1; perhaps TRBD1 as D (5 bases). The CDR3 is 13 residues long. Trimming took 7 bases from V and 5 from J, leaving 14 bases between them. Germline loops: CDR1 SEHNR, CDR2 FQNEAQ (reference sequence). Written as DNA, the CDR3 is TGTGCCAGCACTCGCTTTGGGGGTACTGAAGCTTTCTTT. It yields the protein CASTRFGGTEAFF.

This clonotype showed up just a few times. The chain uses TRBV6-6 and TRBJ2-2, with D uncertain. V was shortened by 4 bases and J by 8 bases, with 11 bases between the two germline ends. There are 13 residues in the CDR3. The V gene's germline CDR1 is MNHNY and CDR2 SVGAGI (reference sequence). The CDR3 coding sequence is TGTGCCAGCAGTTCCCCGATCGGAGGGGAGCTGTTTTTT. Translating it yields CASSSPIGGELFF.

This clonotype was seen repeatedly, ten times or more. This chain connects TRBV5-1 to TRBJ2-7, with 8 bases lining up with TRBD2. CDR3 length: 13 amino acids. V lost 0 bases and J lost 4; bases outside the gene matches: 0. Germline lookup yields CDR1 SGHRS and CDR2 YFSETQ. The CDR3 region has the DNA TGCGCCAGCAGCTTGGAGCGGGGGTACGAGCAGTACGTC. Its translation: CASSLERGYEQYV.

Concerning this clonotype: An end of the junction does not agree with germline; a read error may underlie this. J is TRBJ1-1 and V is TRBV5-4; 9 nucleotides match TRBD1. CDR3 length equals 16 residues. In germline, CDR1 is SGHNT, CDR2 YYREEE (reference sequence). The CDR3 is CASSLGIGQGLREAFF. The DNA for the CDR3 is TGTGCCAGCAGTTTGGGTATAGGACAGGGGTTGCGGGAAGCTTTCTTT.

CDR3 nucleotides: TGCGCCAGCAGCTTGGCGGGCAGGACCCCCTACGAGCAGTACTTC. This codes for CASSLAGRTPYEQYF. The chain joins TRBV5-1 to TRBJ2-7; D is ambiguous. V was pared by 0 bases and J by 2 bases, with 12 bases between. The germline CDR1 and CDR2 sequences are SGHRS and YFSETQ. The CDR3 totals 15 residues.

The CDR3 nucleotides are TGTGCCAGCAGTTTGAGGGCTCCTGAAGCTTTCTTT. This gives the protein CASSLRAPEAFF. This chain connects TRBV12-3 or TRBV12-4 to TRBJ1-1; D is unclear. This CDR3 comprises 12 residues. V was cut by 3 bases and J by 6 bases, with 8 bases left in between.

This chain uses TRBV19 with TRBJ2-2; D remains unclear. The CDR3 is made up of 16 amino acids. V lost 2 bases and J lost 2, with 12 bases in between. Germline V lookup: CDR1 LNHDA, CDR2 SQIVND (reference sequence). The CDR3 spells CASSIPLDRNTGELFF. The DNA for the CDR3 is TGTGCCAGTAGTATACCCCTGGACCGAAACACCGGGGAGCTGTTTTTT.